This TCR beta chain came from a study of cytomegalovirus exposure and HLA in healthy donors. The study, taken as a whole, reports: Relative to equally common others, HLA-associated TCR beta chains showed greater clonal expansion in a later analysis. There were several of the most significant clusters that appeared linked to common viral pathogens in a later analysis.

Amplification used 60 Vbeta primers and 13 Jbeta primers. Using immunoSEQ multiplex PCR, the repertoire was profiled, and TCRdb retains in-frame clones only, with some absent. Here the sample spans about 150,000 clones, roughly 72% being singletons. Per the germline V gene, CDR1 is SGHTA and CDR2 is FQGNSA. CDR3 length: 14 amino acids. This clone was found once. Its antigen is not known. The receptor comes from a man aged 35 to 55 in good health and CMV-seronegative. The sequencing input was PBMCs. The genes are TRBV7-2 and TRBJ2-5; 8 bases fit TRBD1. The J call may not be correct, given that the DNA end is closer to TRBJ2-7. The CDR3, as DNA: TGTGCCAGCAGCGACACAGGGGGCTCCTACGAGCAGTACTTC. Protein sequence: CASSDTGGSYEQYF.